This T cell receptor beta chain was documented in a study of chemoradiotherapy in HPV16-positive cancers. Findings and limits, study-wide: Candidate HPV-specific clones and E7-related TCR motifs grew in tumor during treatment.

The V and J ends lost 5 bases and 3 bases respectively, with 5 bases between them. Germline lookup yields CDR1 SGHTA and CDR2 FQGNSA. The CDR3 has 11 amino acids. In the case of this clone: Its antigen is undetermined.

Some clones are missing from TCRdb's copy, which holds only in-frame ones; the method was immunoSEQ multiplex PCR. The data hold around 53,000 clones, with roughly 90% observed a single time. Sequencing was performed on blood, taken from a patient who underwent chemoradiotherapy. The clonotype was recovered from a human donor with HPV-associated anogenital cancer. This rearrangement joins TRBV7-2 to TRBJ2-7; no reliable D call. The CDR3 spells CASSDRYEQYF. The DNA for the CDR3 is TGTGCCAGCAGCGATCGCTACGAGCAGTACTTC.